This is a list of T cell receptor beta chains from one sample in a study of T-cell reconstitution after alpha-beta-depleted transplantation in children. Each CDR3 protein gets one entry after TCRdb re-called the PCR reads with MiXCR. Of approximately 130,000 distinct CDR3 sequences in the sample, 8% to 10% were seen once. The sequenced sample was PBMCs, mostly from graft donor cells, obtained 180 days after TCRalphabeta/CD19-depleted stem cell transplant. Every receptor here comes from a girl less than two years old who had a stem cell transplant for combined immunodeficiency, so the T cells may come from the graft donor. Each CDR3 is given with its conserved first and last residue. D genes are given only for firm matches. Part of the rows lack a size; the others show once, few, many or a class for expanded clones.

V	size	D	J	DNA	CDR3
TRBV12-3/TRBV12-4	NA	NA	TRBJ2-3	TGTGCCAGCACCCAAAACCAGGGGGGGGCCACAGATACGCAGTATTTT	CASTQNQGGATDTQYF
TRBV5-1	NA	NA	TRBJ1-1	TGCGCCAGCAGCTTGGTCGGCGAAATGACTGAAGCTTTCTTT	CASSLVGEMTEAFF
TRBV4-3	NA	NA	TRBJ2-1	TGCGCCAGCAGCCAAGATCGGGGGACTGCCTACAATGAGCAGTTCTTC	CASSQDRGTAYNEQFF
TRBV29-1	few	NA	TRBJ1-1	TGCAGCGTTGACTCTGACCAAGCTTTCTTT	CSVDSDQAFF
TRBV7-2	NA	NA	TRBJ2-3	TGTGCCAGCCGGAGGGGGGGCCTGGCAGATACGCAGTATTTT	CASRRGGLADTQYF
TRBV28	NA	NA	TRBJ2-5	TGTGCCAGCAGGGTATTGGAGACCCAGTACTTC	CASRVLETQYF
TRBV29-1	NA	NA	TRBJ1-1	TGCAGCGTTGAAGATTTCGGGGGTACTGCGGACACTGAAGCTTTCTTT	CSVEDFGGTADTEAFF
TRBV12-3/TRBV12-4	few	NA	TRBJ2-3	TGTGCCAGCACCCCGGGGGCCCGAGATACGCAGTATTTT	CASTPGARDTQYF
TRBV4-1	NA	NA	TRBJ2-7	TGCGCCAGCAGCCAAGAGTACTCAGGGAAGGCATACGAGCAGTACTTC	CASSQEYSGKAYEQYF
TRBV19	NA	NA	TRBJ2-2	TGTGCCAGTAGTATCATGGCTAACGGGGGCACCGGGGAGCTGTTTTTT	CASSIMANGGTGELFF
TRBV6-2/TRBV6-3	many	NA	TRBJ2-1	TGTGCCAGCAGTTACTCATCGACAGTCTGGACCTACAATGAGCAGTTCTTC	CASSYSSTVWTYNEQFF
TRBV11-2	NA	NA	TRBJ2-7	TGTGCCAGCAGCAAATTCGGACGCCAAAAGGGACTGACTTACGAGCAGTACTTC	CASSKFGRQKGLTYEQYF
TRBV6-1	many	NA	TRBJ2-4	TGTGCCAGCACCGATCTTGGGGGAGGCAAAAACATTCAGTACTTC	CASTDLGGGKNIQYF
TRBV10-3	NA	NA	TRBJ1-1	TGTGCCATCAGTGAGGACGACCCCACCTTCACTGAAGCTTTCTTT	CAISEDDPTFTEAFF
TRBV19	NA	TRBD2	TRBJ2-2	TGTGCCAGTAGTATTCGGAGCGGGGCAAACACCGGGGAGCTGTTTTTT	CASSIRSGANTGELFF
TRBV20-1	few	NA	TRBJ2-5	TGCAGTGCTAGCCTTTTAGACAGGCACTACGAAGAGACCCAGTACTTC	CSASLLDRHYEETQYF
TRBV4-3	NA	NA	TRBJ1-1	TGCGCCAGCAGCCAAGAGGACAGAATGTACACTGAAGCTTTCTTT	CASSQEDRMYTEAFF
TRBV7-2	NA	NA	TRBJ1-2	TGTGCCAGCAGCTTAGCAGGAGCTAACTATGGCTACACCTTC	CASSLAGANYGYTF
TRBV20-1	many	NA	TRBJ1-5	TGCAGTGCTAGAGGCAGGGTTTATGAGAGCAATCAGCCCCAGCATTTT	CSARGRVYESNQPQHF
TRBV20-1	many	NA	TRBJ2-1	TGCAGTGCCCGACGTTCATCCTACAATGAGCAGTTCTTC	CSARRSSYNEQFF
TRBV9	NA	NA	TRBJ2-2	TGTGCCAGCAGCGCTTGGGACAAGAACACCGGGGAGCTGTTTTTT	CASSAWDKNTGELFF
TRBV5-1	NA	NA	TRBJ2-7	TGCGCCAGCAGCTTCCTTTTAAGCTCCTACGAGCAGTACTTC	CASSFLLSSYEQYF
TRBV29-1	few	TRBD1	TRBJ2-1	TGCAGCGTTCCTAAACAGGGGTTGGATGAGCAGTTCTTC	CSVPKQGLDEQFF
TRBV12-3/TRBV12-4	NA	NA	TRBJ2-7	TGTGCCAGCAGTTTCATCCCCTACGAGCAGTACTTC	CASSFIPYEQYF
TRBV21-1	NA	NA	TRBJ2-2	TGTGCCAGCAGCAACCAGGCGCAGAACACCGGGGAGCTGTTTTTT	CASSNQAQNTGELFF
TRBV20-1	NA	TRBD1	TRBJ1-5	TGCAGTGCTAGTATACAGGGGGACCATCAGCCCCAGCATTTT	CSASIQGDHQPQHF
TRBV29-1	NA	TRBD2	TRBJ2-2	TGCAGCGTTGCAGCCCCCGGGGGGGCTTGGACCGGGGAGCTGTTTTTT	CSVAAPGGAWTGELFF
TRBV20-1	many	TRBD2	TRBJ2-7	TGCAGTGCTAGAGGTCCTAGCGGGGGGACCTACGAGCAGTACTTC	CSARGPSGGTYEQYF
TRBV5-6	NA	NA	TRBJ1-4	TGTGCCAGCAGCTTACCAAATGAAAAACTGTTTTTT	CASSLPNEKLFF
TRBV12-3/TRBV12-4	NA	NA	TRBJ2-5	TGTGCCAGCAGAACAGACACACAAGAGACCCAGTACTTC	CASRTDTQETQYF
TRBV20-1	few	TRBD1	TRBJ2-7	TGCAGTGCTAGAGTTGCCAGGGGGCACGAGCAGTACTTC	CSARVARGHEQYF
TRBV20-1	NA	NA	TRBJ1-2	TGCAGTGCCCGCGACAGCCCAGCTAACTATGGCTACACCTTC	CSARDSPANYGYTF
TRBV5-1	many	NA	TRBJ1-6	TGCGCCAGCAGCCAGGGCCATTCACCCCTCCACTTT	CASSQGHSPLHF
TRBV28	NA	NA	TRBJ1-5	TGTGCCAGCAGTTATTCTCAGCCCCAGCATTTT	CASSYSQPQHF
TRBV6-5	many	TRBD1	TRBJ1-2	TGTGCCAGTAGGACAGGGGACGAGGGCTATGGCTACACCTTC	CASRTGDEGYGYTF
TRBV29-1	many	NA	TRBJ2-4	TGCAGCGTTGAAGATCTCAATCAAAACATTCAGTACTTC	CSVEDLNQNIQYF
TRBV27	NA	NA	TRBJ1-4	TGTGCCAGCAGTTTACGGTGGGGGACGGATGAAAAACTGTTTTTT	CASSLRWGTDEKLFF
TRBV12-3/TRBV12-4	NA	NA	TRBJ1-4	TGTGCCAGCAGTTTAATAGGGGCGACTGGAAAACTGTTTTTT	CASSLIGATGKLFF
TRBV4-3	NA	NA	TRBJ2-6	TGCGCCAGCACACTTGCTTTGGGGCGACCTCTCTCTGGGGCCAACGTCCTGACTTTC	CASTLALGRPLSGANVLTF
TRBV3-1	NA	NA	TRBJ1-2	TGTGCCAGCAGCCAAGATTATGGCTACACCTTC	CASSQDYGYTF
TRBV20-1	few	TRBD1	TRBJ2-7	TGCAGTGCCTGGACAGGGGTCGAGCAGTACTTC	CSAWTGVEQYF
TRBV20-1	NA	NA	TRBJ2-7	TGCAGTGCTAGAGCAACACCCACAGGGAACTCCTACGAGCAGTACTTC	CSARATPTGNSYEQYF
TRBV29-1	NA	NA	TRBJ2-2	TGCAGCGCCCAGGGGCCGGGGCCCGGGGAGCTGTTTTTT	CSAQGPGPGELFF
TRBV6-6	NA	NA	TRBJ1-2	TGTGCCAGCAGCCGGGGAGGTTCCGGCTACACCTTC	CASSRGGSGYTF
TRBV12-3/TRBV12-4	NA	TRBD2	TRBJ2-1	TGTGCCAGCAGTTTCCCCCAAGGGCGGGAGGGTGAGGAGCAGTTCTTC	CASSFPQGREGEEQFF
TRBV29-1	few	NA	TRBJ1-5	TGCAGCGTTGGGACGGATAGCAATCAGCCCCAGCATTTT	CSVGTDSNQPQHF
TRBV11-2	NA	TRBD1	TRBJ1-4	TGTGCCAGCAGCTACAACAGGGGGATTAATGAAAAACTGTTTTTT	CASSYNRGINEKLFF
TRBV29-1	NA	TRBD1	TRBJ2-3	TGCAGCGTAGAAAGACAGGGGGTAGGGACAGATACGCAGTATTTT	CSVERQGVGTDTQYF
TRBV5-1	few	NA	TRBJ2-3	TGCGCCAGCAGCTTGCGGGGGGCAACAGATACGCAGTATTTT	CASSLRGATDTQYF
TRBV5-1	NA	NA	TRBJ2-1	TGCGCCAGCAGCCTTCAAATAACAGGACCCTTTTGGGACAATGAGCAGTTCTTC	CASSLQITGPFWDNEQFF
TRBV5-1	few	NA	TRBJ2-1	TGCGCCAGCAGCTTGGCAGGGCTTGGCTACAATGAGCAGTTCTTC	CASSLAGLGYNEQFF
TRBV27	NA	NA	TRBJ2-5	TGTGCCAGCAGCCCCTTCAGGGGAGAGACCCAGTACTTC	CASSPFRGETQYF
TRBV20-1	NA	NA	TRBJ2-7	TGCAGTGCTAGAGGATTTAACGAGCAGTACTTC	CSARGFNEQYF
TRBV12-3/TRBV12-4	NA	NA	TRBJ2-7	TGTGCCAGCACCCCCTTTGAGAGGGCCTACGAGCAGTACTTC	CASTPFERAYEQYF
TRBV20-1	few	NA	TRBJ2-1	TGCAGCGCTCTGGGGGTCTCCTACAATGAGCAGTTCTTC	CSALGVSYNEQFF
TRBV29-1	NA	NA	TRBJ1-1	TGCAGCGTTGCCGGGACAACCAGCGACACTGAAGCTTTCTTT	CSVAGTTSDTEAFF